These 28 T cell receptor beta chains share one sample of origin, sequenced in a study of cytotoxic CD8 clonotypes in ibrutinib-treated CLL. TCRdb's table, derived via immunoSEQ multiplex PCR, lists solely in-frame clones and lacks some. The repertoire holds around 330,000 clones, with 67% as singletons. Source: PBMCs, taken after 36 months of ibrutinib treatment. Receptors originate from a human donor with chronic lymphocytic leukemia.

V is TRBV7-2 and J is TRBJ1-4; 9 bases match TRBD1. J gave up 7 bases and V 2 bases, and 5 bases lay outside the gene matches. The CDR3 totals 15 residues. Germline assignment: CDR1 SGHTA and CDR2 FQGNSA. The CDR3 DNA follows: TGTGCCAGCAGCTTAACTGGGGACAGGGTTGAAAAACTGTTTTTT. Amino acid sequence: CASSLTGDRVEKLFF. The entire variable domain, with the rest obtained from reference TRBV7-2 and TRBJ1-4, is as follows: GAGVSQSPSNKVTEKGKDVELRCDPISGHTALYWYRQSLGQGLEFLIYFQGNSAPDKSGLPSDRFSAERTGGSVSTLTIQRTQQEDSAVYLCASSLTGDRVEKLFFGSGTQLSVL.

The chain recombines TRBV5-4 with TRBJ2-2, with 14 nucleotides matching TRBD2. The germline gives CDR1 SGHNT, CDR2 YYREEE (reference sequence). V shed 4 bases, J shed 4 bases, and the junction held 6 bases outside the gene matches. The CDR3 sequence is 17 residues long. The CDR3 DNA reads TGTGCCAGCAGCCCGGGACTAGCGGGAGTCATCACCGGGGAGCTGTTTTTT. Protein product: CASSPGLAGVITGELFF.

The chain combines TRBV7-2 with TRBJ2-3, with D unclear. The CDR3 runs to 15 residues. V gave up 3 bases and J gave up 0 bases, with 10 bases separating them. Per germline, CDR1 SGHTA and CDR2 FQGNSA. The CDR3 here is CASSLIGISTDTQYF. The CDR3 DNA sequence: TGTGCCAGCAGCTTGATTGGCATTAGCACAGATACGCAGTATTTT.

V and J are TRBV7-6 and TRBJ1-2; a possible D gene is TRBD1 (6 bases). This CDR3 region has 18 residues. Germline V gene sequence: CDR1 SGHVS, CDR2 FNYEAQ. Trimming shortened V by 1 base and J by 1 base, and 19 bases separated the two germline ends. CDR3 sequence reads: CASSLEPRGLQINYGYTF. The CDR3 DNA sequence: TGTGCCAGCAGCTTAGAGCCAAGGGGGTTACAGATTAACTATGGCTACACCTTC.

The V gene is TRBV29-1, the J gene TRBJ2-7; 7 bases fit TRBD1. From germline, CDR1 is SQVTM and CDR2 ANQGSEA. The junction had 5 bases not matched to a gene; V was cut back by 0 bases and J by 6 bases. The CDR3 is 13 residues long. The CDR3, as DNA: TGCAGCGTTGAAGATAGGACAGGTGGCGAGCAGTACTTC. Its translation is CSVEDRTGGEQYF.

The CDR3 nucleotides are TGCGCCAGCAGCTTGGACGGGATGAACACTGAAGCTTTCTTT. This sequence encodes CASSLDGMNTEAFF. This sequence joins TRBV5-1 and TRBJ1-1; no reliable D call. Per germline, CDR1 SGHRS and CDR2 YFSETQ. The V end was cut by 0 bases, the J end by 0 bases, with 6 bases between. The CDR3 extends over 14 amino acids.

This chain links TRBV5-4 with TRBJ2-2; D unresolved. This CDR3 is 15 amino acids long. Trimming removed 2 bases at V and 8 bases at J, with 16 bases between. Germline V gives CDR1 SGHNT, CDR2 YYREEE (reference sequence). Here the CDR3 reads CASSFGGWLGGELFF. The CDR3 nucleotides are TGTGCCAGCAGCTTTGGTGGCTGGCTGGGAGGGGAGCTGTTTTTT.

CDR3 nucleotide sequence: TGTGCCAGCAGGGACAGGGTGGTAGGATATGGCTACACCTTC. It specifies CASRDRVVGYGYTF. The chain carries TRBV7-2 and TRBJ1-2; 8 nucleotides align to TRBD1. Per germline, CDR1 SGHTA and CDR2 FQGNSA. The CDR3 runs 14 residues. The J segment lost 5 bases and the V segment lost 6 bases, leaving 8 bases of the junction unmatched.

The rearrangement joins TRBV15 to TRBJ1-2; TRBD1 is a possible D gene (6 bases). The CDR3 is made up of 15 amino acids. The germline gives CDR1 LNHNV, CDR2 YYDKDF (reference sequence). Trimming cost V 0 bases and J 8 bases, with 16 bases left between them. Here the CDR3 reads CATSREWAGVGGYTF. DNA for the CDR3: TGTGCCACCAGCAGAGAATGGGCAGGGGTGGGCGGCTACACCTTC.

The rearrangement uses TRBV4-1 and TRBJ2-7, with 8 bases aligning to TRBD1. Germline V lookup: CDR1 MGHRA, CDR2 YSYEKL. The CDR3 has 15 residues. V trimming: 1 base; J trimming: 2 bases; junction bases outside the gene matches: 4. CDR3 loop: CASSQGQGATYEQYF. The CDR3 bases are TGCGCCAGCAGCCAAGGGCAGGGGGCAACCTACGAGCAGTACTTC.

The chain joins TRBV6-5 to TRBJ2-7; maybe TRBD1 (6 bases). The V gene lost 0 bases and the J gene lost 4 bases, with 7 bases spanning the gap. The CDR3 is 13 residues long. Germline V lookup: CDR1 MNHEY, CDR2 SVGAGI. CDR3 amino acids: CASSYSTGYEQYF. For the CDR3, the DNA is TGTGCCAGCAGTTACTCGACAGGTTACGAGCAGTACTTC.

Remarks on this clone: Other DNA sequences of this sample code for an identical CDR3. The chain couples TRBV15 to TRBJ2-1, with D perhaps assigned TRBD1 or TRBD2 (5 bases each). From germline, CDR1 is LNHNV and CDR2 YYDKDF (reference sequence). Trimming took off 0 bases at V and 7 bases at J, with 7 bases between the two ends. The CDR3 is 13 residues long. This chain's CDR3 is CATSREGVNEQFF. CDR3 nucleotides: TGTGCCACCAGCAGAGAGGGGGTAAATGAGCAGTTCTTC.

The chain recombines TRBV25-1 with TRBJ2-7; no firm D call. Trimming took off 4 bases at V and 6 bases at J, with 10 bases between the two ends. The germline gives CDR1 MGHDK, CDR2 SYGVNS. The CDR3 sequence is 12 residues long. CDR3 sequence: CASSGHLREQYF. CDR3 sequence (DNA): TGTGCCAGCAGTGGGCACCTACGCGAGCAGTACTTC.

The chain is built from TRBV18 and TRBJ2-7; D ambiguous. V lost 2 bases to trimming and J lost 3 bases, with 8 bases between them. Germline assignment: CDR1 KGHSH and CDR2 LQKENI. The CDR3 extends over 13 amino acids. This CDR3 is CASSPSEGYEQYF. The CDR3 DNA is TGTGCCAGCTCACCATCTGAAGGCTACGAGCAGTACTTC.

The genes are TRBV5-6 and TRBJ2-7; 11 bases match TRBD2. The germline CDR1 and CDR2 sequences are SGHDT and YYEEEE. The CDR3 totals 15 residues. The V gene end was trimmed by 4 bases and the J gene end by 3 bases; junction bases not matched to a gene: 6. The CDR3 DNA sequence: TGTGCCAGCAGCGAGGAGACTAGCGGGGTCTACGAGCAGTACTTC. Amino acid sequence: CASSEETSGVYEQYF.

In this sample, this clone turned up a few times. The rearrangement uses TRBV5-1 and TRBJ2-7; no reliable D call. The germline V and J ends were trimmed by 7 bases and 4 bases, with 18 bases remaining between them. The CDR3 has 14 residues. Germline CDR1 and CDR2: SGHRS and YFSETQ. CDR3 sequence (DNA): TGCGCCAGCCCCTCCCTTATGACCATGTACGAGCAGTACTTC. Protein sequence: CASPSLMTMYEQYF.

J is TRBJ2-7 and V is TRBV9; 10 nucleotides align to TRBD1. J was trimmed by 5 bases and V by 5 bases; bases with no gene match: 7. CDR3 size: 14 residues. Germline V gives CDR1 SGDLS, CDR2 YYNGEE. The chain's CDR3 is CASRPGQGRHEQYF. As DNA, the CDR3 is TGTGCCAGCAGACCGGGACAGGGGAGGCACGAGCAGTACTTC.

The chain couples TRBV4-1 to TRBJ1-6; D not certain. The CDR3 loop spans 15 amino acids. Germline assignment: CDR1 MGHRA and CDR2 YSYEKL. Trimming removed 3 bases from V and 7 bases from J, with 13 bases in between. The CDR3 reads CASSQRVGVNSPLHF. CDR3 in DNA: TGCGCCAGCAGCCAGAGGGTAGGCGTCAATTCACCCCTCCACTTT.

The V and J genes are TRBV6-5 and TRBJ1-1, with TRBD1 matching over 8 bases. Germline trimming cut 10 bases from V and 1 base from J; bases unmatched to any gene: 5. The V gene's germline CDR1 is MNHEY and CDR2 SVGAGI. The CDR3 length is 13 residues. CDR3 nucleotide sequence: TGTGCCACCCAGGGGGCCAGGAACACTGAAGCTTTCTTT. Protein: CATQGARNTEAFF.

The genes are TRBV14 and TRBJ1-4; 7 bases line up with TRBD1. V gave up 6 bases and J gave up 7 bases; unmatched junction bases: 11. This CDR3 has 15 amino acids. The germline CDR1 and CDR2 sequences are SGHDN and FVKESK. This CDR3 reads CASRPSRGSGEKLFF. The CDR3 coding sequence is TGTGCCAGCAGACCATCCAGGGGGAGTGGTGAAAAACTGTTTTTT.

J is TRBJ1-4 and V is TRBV5-1, with 7 bases aligning to TRBD1. Germline V lookup: CDR1 SGHRS, CDR2 YFSETQ. The ends lost 4 bases at V and 6 bases at J; junction bases unmatched: 15. The CDR3 runs to 17 residues. The CDR3 region is CASSTRPNRGTYEKLFF. The CDR3 nucleotides read TGCGCCAGCAGCACGCGGCCTAACAGGGGCACTTATGAAAAACTGTTTTTT.

A word on this clone: This specimen includes other DNA sequences encoding the same CDR3. The V call is TRBV19, the J call TRBJ1-5; perhaps TRBD1 as D (5 bases). Germline CDR1 reads LNHDA; CDR2 reads SQIVND (reference sequence). This CDR3 spans 13 amino acids. The germline V and J ends were trimmed by 3 bases and 7 bases, with 10 bases remaining between them. Written as DNA, the CDR3 is TGTGCCAGTAGTATTGCTGGGGGACAGCCCCAGCATTTT. It specifies CASSIAGGQPQHF.

V and J are TRBV10-3 and TRBJ2-2; D is uncertain. The CDR3 contains 15 residues. From germline, CDR1 is ENHRY and CDR2 SYGVKD. The V and J ends lost 0 bases and 2 bases respectively, with 7 bases between them. CDR3 sequence reads: CAISESPLNTGELFF. Here the CDR3 DNA reads TGTGCCATCAGTGAGTCGCCCCTTAACACCGGGGAGCTGTTTTTT.

V gene TRBV10-2 combines with J gene TRBJ2-3; 7 bases match TRBD2. This CDR3 region has 15 residues. Germline V lookup: CDR1 WSHSY, CDR2 SAAADI. V gave up 10 bases and J gave up 5 bases; unmatched junction bases: 15. The CDR3 spells CAIRPSGGPVDTQYF. In DNA form, the CDR3 reads TGCGCCATCCGACCTAGCGGAGGGCCGGTAGATACGCAGTATTTT.

This clone was detected only a few times. The V call is TRBV6-1, the J call TRBJ1-3, with 8 bases that match TRBD1. Trimming took 4 bases from V and 2 from J; bases not matched to a gene: 7. The CDR3 has 16 residues. Germline values: CDR1 MNHNS, CDR2 SASEGT. The CDR3 DNA reads TGTGCCAGCAGTGGTCATTGGACAGGGACTGGAAACACCATATATTTT. Translation: CASSGHWTGTGNTIYF.

The V gene is TRBV23-1, the J gene TRBJ2-3; 8 bases fit TRBD1. TRBV23-1 carries the ORF label, with uncertain function. Germline trimming cut 6 bases from V and 2 bases from J; bases unmatched to any gene: 13. The CDR3 contains 17 residues. In nucleotides, the CDR3 is TGCGCCAGCAGCCGGGTAAGGACAGGGCCACCCACAGATACGCAGTATTTT. This sequence encodes CASSRVRTGPPTDTQYF.

The V and J genes are TRBV5-1 and TRBJ1-2; 7 bases line up with TRBD1. The junction had 14 bases not matched to a gene; V was cut back by 0 bases and J by 6 bases. The CDR3 extends over 17 amino acids. CDR1 is SGHRS, CDR2 YFSETQ, per germline. DNA of the CDR3: TGCGCCAGCAGCTTGGGTTATAACACAGGGGTTGGCGATGGCTACACCTTC. It specifies CASSLGYNTGVGDGYTF.

As DNA, the CDR3 is TGTGCCAGCAGTGAAGGGGGCAGGTCGAGATCCTACGAGCAGTACTTC. This gives the protein CASSEGGRSRSYEQYF. This chain links TRBV6-1 with TRBJ2-7, with D possibly matching TRBD1 (5 bases). The CDR3 covers 16 residues. Germline V CDR1 and CDR2: MNHNS, SASEGT. V shed 1 base and J shed 1 base, with 14 bases lying between them.